Following are 9 T cell receptor beta chains from one sample sequenced in a study of T-cell memory formation after mild COVID-19. MiXCR, run by TCRdb on the 5' RACE reads, gives a single entry per CDR3 protein. The table records about 430,000 distinct CDR3 sequences, approximately 24% of them present only once. The source material was PBMCs or a T cell subset sorted from them (not recorded which). Receptor source: an adult woman who had mild COVID-19 (a few samples of this study predate the infection). Cell type and time point are not known.

The chain links TRBV23-1 to TRBJ1-1; D not certain. TRBV23-1 is labeled an ORF, and its function is uncertain. The CDR3 covers 14 residues. V was trimmed by 7 bases and J by 1 base, leaving 13 bases between them. The CDR3 DNA follows: TGCGCCAGCACCCCGGTGCGGGGGAACACTGAAGCTTTCTTT. It codes for CASTPVRGNTEAFF.

The J gene is TRBJ1-2, the V gene TRBV7-8; tentative D call: TRBD1 (6 bases). Germline CDR1 and CDR2: SGHVS and FQNEAQ. The CDR3 consists of 15 residues. Between the trimmed V and J ends, which lost 4 bases and 5 bases, there was a span of 17 bases. CDR3 loop: CASSSDDRGRYGYTF. CDR3 DNA sequence: TGTGCCAGCAGCTCCGATGATCGGGGGCGTTATGGCTACACCTTC.

This clonotype was seen only a few times. The chain joins TRBV20-1 to TRBJ2-7, with D maybe TRBD1 (6 bases). Trimming stripped 2 bases from V and 4 bases from J, with 15 bases between. CDR3 size: 14 residues. Per germline, CDR1 DFQATT and CDR2 SNEGSKA (reference sequence). Written as DNA, the CDR3 is TGCAGTGCTAGACGTCCAGGGGTGATATACGAGCAGTACTTC. Protein product: CSARRPGVIYEQYF.

This clonotype has only a few counts. The gene calls are TRBV28 and TRBJ2-7; D gene unclear. The germline V gene encodes CDR1 MDHEN and CDR2 SYDVKM. Trimming took 8 bases from V and 2 from J, leaving 13 bases between them. The CDR3 consists of 13 residues. In nucleotides, the CDR3 is TGTGCCAGCGGACCGAGACATCCCTACGAGCAGTACTTC. Translating it yields CASGPRHPYEQYF. Supplemented by reference TRBV28 and TRBJ2-7, the full variable domain reads DVKVTQSSRYLVKRTGEKVFLECVQDMDHENMFWYRQDPGLGLRLIYFSYDVKMKEKGDIPEGYSVSREKKERFSLILESASTNQTSMYLCASGPRHPYEQYFGPGTRLTVT.

V gene TRBV3-1 combines with J gene TRBJ2-3, with 11 nucleotides matching TRBD2. Germline assignment: CDR1 LGHDT and CDR2 YNNKEL (reference sequence). CDR3 size: 14 residues. Trimming at V came to 5 bases and at J to 6 bases, leaving 4 bases not matched to a gene. CDR3 DNA sequence: TGTGCCAGCAGCTATAGACTAGCGGGGGATACGCAGTATTTT. Protein: CASSYRLAGDTQYF.

This clonotype showed up just a few times. The genes are TRBV7-9 and TRBJ2-5; 8 positions agree with TRBD2. CDR3 length: 15 residues. V gave up 5 bases and J gave up 5 bases; unmatched junction bases: 10. Per the germline V gene, CDR1 is SEHNR and CDR2 is FQNEAQ (reference sequence). The CDR3 sequence: CASSHRLAGLETQYF. CDR3 DNA sequence: TGTGCCAGCAGCCACCGGTTAGCGGGGTTGGAGACCCAGTACTTC.

This clonotype was detected a few times. This rearrangement joins TRBV7-9 to TRBJ2-7, with 8 bases aligning to TRBD2. Trimming at V came to 4 bases and at J to 3 bases, leaving 8 bases not matched to a gene. CDR3 length equals 15 residues. Germline V gene sequence: CDR1 SEHNR, CDR2 FQNEAQ (reference sequence). As DNA, the CDR3 is TGTGCCAGCAGCTCCGGGGGGGGACGAAACTACGAGCAGTACTTC. This encodes CASSSGGGRNYEQYF. Drawing the rest from reference TRBV7-9 and TRBJ2-7, the complete variable domain is DTGVSQNPRHKITKRGQNVTFRCDPISEHNRLYWYRQTLGQGPEFLTYFQNEAQLEKSRLLSDRFSAERPKGSFSTLEIQRTEQGDSAMYLCASSSGGGRNYEQYFGPGTRLTVT.

The chain recombines TRBV4-2 with TRBJ2-2; D is ambiguous. The germline V and J ends were trimmed by 5 bases and 4 bases, with 14 bases remaining between them. Germline V lookup: CDR1 LGHNA, CDR2 YNFKEQ. CDR3 length: 15 amino acids. CDR3 DNA sequence: TGTGCCAGCAGCTCTAAAGTAAAGGTCACCGGGGAGCTGTTTTTT. The encoded protein is CASSSKVKVTGELFF.

In this sample, this clonotype turned up a few times. The V and J genes are TRBV12-3 or TRBV12-4 and TRBJ2-1; possibly TRBD1 for D (6 bases). Trimming removed 8 bases from V and 10 bases from J, with 9 bases in between. This CDR3 comprises 10 residues. Here the CDR3 reads CASGTGEQFF. For the CDR3, the DNA is TGTGCCAGCGGAACAGGGGAGCAGTTCTTC.